The 22 T cell receptor beta chains presented below share a single source sample, sequenced in a study of control samples from healthy donors and cancer patients. Libraries were prepared by immunoSEQ multiplex PCR; TCRdb keeps only in-frame clonotypes and omits some of them. Its clone listing holds fewer than 250,000 clones. The source material was blood. The receptor source for this set is a woman aged 25 to 39 in good health.

The gene calls are TRBV9 and TRBJ1-1; D call uncertain. Trimming cost V 4 bases and J 4 bases, with 14 bases left between them. The CDR3 is 14 residues long. Germline CDR1 is SGDLS and CDR2 is YYNGEE. CDR3 in DNA: TGTGCCAGCAGCCAACTGGTAGGGCGCACTGAAGCTTTCTTT. Amino acids: CASSQLVGRTEAFF.

The V call is TRBV7-2, the J call TRBJ1-1, with 7 bases identical to TRBD1. V shed 1 base and J 5 bases; nucleotides not matched to a gene: 7. The length of the CDR3 is 15 residues. Germline CDR1 SGHTA, CDR2 FQGNSA. The CDR3 spells CASSLDMTGRTEAFF. CDR3 sequence (DNA): TGTGCCAGCAGCTTAGATATGACAGGGCGGACTGAAGCTTTCTTT.

J is TRBJ2-3 and V is TRBV4-1; 10 positions match TRBD2. This CDR3 is built from 16 residues. The V gene end was trimmed by 4 bases and the J gene end by 4 bases; junction bases not matched to a gene: 8. Germline CDR1 and CDR2: MGHRA and YSYEKL. CDR3: CASSLLAGGGADTQYF. The CDR3 DNA reads TGCGCCAGCAGCCTTTTAGCGGGGGGCGGGGCAGATACGCAGTATTTT.

V gene TRBV2 combines with J gene TRBJ1-1; 9 nucleotides match TRBD1. The length of the CDR3 is 14 residues. Germline V CDR1 and CDR2: SNHLY, FYNNEI. V lost 8 bases to trimming and J lost 2 bases; unmatched junction nucleotides: 6. The CDR3, as DNA: TGTGCCAGCCGGACAGGGGTCCTAAACACTGAAGCTTTCTTT. It codes for CASRTGVLNTEAFF.

The rearrangement joins TRBV5-6 to TRBJ1-5; D possibly corresponds to TRBD1 (6 bases). V lost 1 base, J lost 7 bases, and 9 bases lay in between. This CDR3 region has 13 residues. Per the germline V gene, CDR1 is SGHDT and CDR2 is YYEEEE. Here the CDR3 reads CASSLQGQQPQHF. DNA of the CDR3: TGTGCCAGCAGCTTGCAGGGGCAGCAGCCCCAGCATTTT.

The chain uses TRBV15 and TRBJ1-1, with unresolved D. From germline, CDR1 is LNHNV and CDR2 YYDKDF (reference sequence). Deletions cut 5 bases from V and 3 bases from J, with 7 bases between. The CDR3 sequence is 12 residues long. CDR3 nucleotide sequence: TGTGCCACCAGCGGGCTTGACACTGAAGCTTTCTTT. Its translation is CATSGLDTEAFF.

This chain joins TRBV27 and TRBJ2-1, with 7 positions matching TRBD2. Germline trimming cut 0 bases from V and 9 bases from J; bases unmatched to any gene: 5. The CDR3 spans 14 residues. The germline V gene has CDR1 MNHEY and CDR2 SMNVEV (reference sequence). DNA for the CDR3: TGTGCCAGCAGTTTATCTCTAGCGGCGGGTGAGCAGTTCTTC. Translation: CASSLSLAAGEQFF.

This CDR3 reads CASSRLNTEAFF. Here the CDR3 DNA reads TGTGCCAGCAGTCGGTTGAACACTGAAGCTTTCTTT. J is TRBJ1-1 and V is TRBV6-2 or TRBV6-3; the D is unclear. From germline, CDR1 is MNHEY and CDR2 SVGEGT. Trimming left V 5 bases short and J 0 bases short, with 4 bases between. CDR3 size: 12 residues.

V is TRBV27 and J is TRBJ1-2, with D tentatively TRBD1 (6 bases). The CDR3 contains 13 residues. The V gene lost 4 bases and the J gene lost 8 bases, with 14 bases spanning the gap. Germline V lookup: CDR1 MNHEY, CDR2 SMNVEV (reference sequence). In DNA, the CDR3 is TGTGCCAGCAGTTCAGGGGTTTCGGGAGGCTACACCTTC. It yields the protein CASSSGVSGGYTF.

The rearrangement links TRBV27 to TRBJ1-1; D unclear. The CDR3 sequence is 13 residues long. The germline gives CDR1 MNHEY, CDR2 SMNVEV (reference sequence). V was pared by 3 bases and J by 1 base, with 6 bases between. The CDR3 spells CASSFAANTEAFF. CDR3 sequence (DNA): TGTGCCAGCAGTTTTGCCGCGAACACTGAAGCTTTCTTT.

J is TRBJ1-5 and V is TRBV20-1; D not resolved. CDR1 DFQATT and CDR2 SNEGSKA come from the germline V gene (reference sequence). This CDR3 contains 10 residues. V was cut by 4 bases and J by 5 bases, with 3 bases left in between. This chain's CDR3 is CSAKHQPQHF. In nucleotides, the CDR3 is TGCAGTGCTAAACATCAGCCCCAGCATTTT.

The chain is built from TRBV23-1 and TRBJ2-2; D not certain. TRBV23-1 is identified as an open reading frame with a role that is uncertain. V gave up 7 bases and J gave up 4 bases, with 4 bases separating them. The CDR3 consists of 11 residues. The CDR3: CASIGTGELFF. The CDR3 region has the DNA TGCGCCAGCATAGGCACCGGGGAGCTGTTTTTT.

This sequence joins TRBV28 and TRBJ1-2; D gene ambiguous. Trimming took 7 bases from V and 5 from J, leaving 14 bases between them. Germline V gene lookup returns CDR1 MDHEN and CDR2 SYDVKM. The CDR3 runs to 13 residues. CDR3 in amino acids: CASTLPGLYGYTF. CDR3 coding DNA: TGTGCCAGCACCCTCCCAGGATTATATGGCTACACCTTC.

This chain joins TRBV5-4 and TRBJ1-1, with 9 bases fitting TRBD1. V trimming: 4 bases; J trimming: 3 bases; junction bases outside the gene matches: 1. Germline V CDR1 and CDR2: SGHNT, YYREEE (reference sequence). The CDR3 is made up of 13 amino acids. The CDR3 is CASSRDRDTEAFF. The CDR3, as DNA: TGTGCCAGCAGCAGGGACAGGGACACTGAAGCTTTCTTT.

The chain carries TRBV12-3 or TRBV12-4 and TRBJ1-4; no reliable D call. Trimming took 2 bases from V and 5 from J, leaving 3 bases between them. This CDR3 spans 12 amino acids. The CDR3 loop reads CASSLQNEKLFF. The CDR3, as DNA: TGTGCCAGCAGTTTACAGAATGAAAAACTGTTTTTT.

The chain employs TRBV3-1 (or the pseudogene TRBV3-2) and TRBJ1-1; TRBD1 might be the D (5 bases). Germline loops: CDR1 LGHDT, CDR2 YNNKEL (reference sequence). Trimming left V 3 bases short and J 1 base short, with 6 bases between. The CDR3 extends over 13 amino acids. CDR3 in amino acids: CASSHRANTEAFF. CDR3 in DNA: TGTGCCAGCAGCCACAGGGCGAACACTGAAGCTTTCTTT.

This chain connects TRBV4-3 to TRBJ2-7; 8 bases align to TRBD1. The CDR3 runs to 16 residues. V lost 3 bases to trimming and J lost 6 bases; unmatched junction nucleotides: 13. The germline CDR1 and CDR2 sequences are LGHNA and YSLEER. The CDR3 loop reads CASSQGTDRAGGEQYF. The CDR3 DNA is TGCGCCAGCAGCCAGGGAACGGACAGGGCAGGAGGCGAGCAGTACTTC.

The chain links TRBV7-2 to TRBJ1-5, with a tentative D call TRBD1 (5 bases). CDR3 length equals 16 residues. V was shortened by 2 bases and J by 2 bases, with 13 bases between the two germline ends. Germline V gene lookup returns CDR1 SGHTA and CDR2 FQGNSA. The CDR3 DNA reads as TGTGCCAGCAGCTTAAGGAAAGGGGATGGCAATCAGCCCCAGCATTTT. Amino acid sequence: CASSLRKGDGNQPQHF.

Comment on this clone: A read error may account for a junction end that differs from germline. The chain recombines TRBV7-7 with TRBJ2-7; 8 bases agree with TRBD1. The CDR3 extends over 15 amino acids. Germline CDR1 reads SSHAT; CDR2 reads FNYEAQ (reference sequence). CDR3 sequence (DNA): TGTGCTAGCAGCTCCGGACAGGGTACCACCTACGAGCAGTACTTC. Translation: CASSSGQGTTYEQYF.

This sequence joins TRBV24-1 and TRBJ1-5, with a possible D match to TRBD1 (6 bases). With 4 bases removed from V and 7 bases from J, the gap between germline ends came to 25 bases. The CDR3 totals 18 residues. The germline V gene has CDR1 KGHDR and CDR2 SFDVKD. CDR3 sequence (DNA): TGTGCCACCAGTGAGGGACTCGTGGGGGCGAACCTTATGCAGCCCCAGCATTTT. Encoded protein: CATSEGLVGANLMQPQHF.

The V and J genes are TRBV6-6 and TRBJ1-5; D not certain. Deletions cut 2 bases from V and 3 bases from J, with 8 bases between. From germline, CDR1 is MNHNY and CDR2 SVGAGI (reference sequence). This CDR3 contains 14 residues. This CDR3 reads CASSYVSNNQPQHF. The CDR3 DNA is TGTGCCAGCAGTTACGTCAGTAACAATCAGCCCCAGCATTTT.

J is TRBJ2-1 and V is TRBV20-1; 7 nucleotides align to TRBD1. Germline CDR1 and CDR2: DFQATT and SNEGSKA (reference sequence). With V trimmed by 6 bases and J by 15 bases, 8 bases remained unmatched. This CDR3 has 10 residues. This chain's CDR3 is CSAERDSLFF. CDR3 sequence (DNA): TGCAGTGCAGAGAGGGACAGTTTGTTCTTC.